The sequence of this T cell receptor beta chain was determined in a study of T cells in women clearing cervical HPV infection. Study-level background: Case blood drawn at lesion detection; control blood after infection cleared.

Concerning this clone: Its cognate antigen is unknown. Read sequence stops 3 residues before the CDR3 end, and the germline J gene provides the missing end.

TCR beta CDR3 amplified by multiplex PCR from roughly 1,100 ng genomic DNA. Sequencing used immunoSEQ multiplex PCR; TCRdb keeps in-frame clones, though not all of them. This sample's table reports more than 30,000 clones. Points from the study as a whole: Cases carried less TRBV6-7 than controls: 0.11% versus 0.16%.

The CDR3 is 16 residues long. The germline V gene has CDR1 SNHLY and CDR2 FYNNEI. The J segment lost 2 bases and the V segment lost 3 bases, leaving 8 bases of the junction unmatched. The sequenced material came from blood buffy coat. The chain recombines TRBV2 with TRBJ2-3; 7 nucleotides line up with TRBD1. The receptor was derived from a woman between 18 and 70 years old with a cervical HPV16 infection that either progressed to CIN3+ or cleared (not recorded which). The chain's CDR3 is CASSDIGGQNTDTQYF. CDR3 bases read: TGTGCCAGCAGTGACATTGGGGGACAGAACACAGATACG. The full variable domain, with the rest looked up from reference TRBV2 and TRBJ2-3, is EPEVTQTPSHQVTQMGQEVILRCVPISNHLYFYWYRQILGQKVEFLVSFYNNEISEKSEIFDDQFSVERPDGSNFTLKIRSTKLEDSAMYFCASSDIGGQNTDTQYFGPGTRLTVL.